Each of the 3 T cell receptor beta chains below was sequenced from the same sample in a study of blood T cell repertoires in COVID-19. Sequencing was performed with immunoSEQ multiplex PCR; in TCRdb, only in-frame clones are kept and a portion is missing. The table has some 180,000 clones, 80% seen once. The material sequenced was PBMCs or T cells enriched from blood (not recorded which). The origin of the receptors is a man aged 60 to 75 who had been exposed to COVID-19.

In this sample, this clone turned up a few times. The chain uses TRBV30 and TRBJ2-7; D might be TRBD2 (6 bases). Germline values: CDR1 GTSNPN, CDR2 SVGIG (reference sequence). This CDR3 has 11 amino acids. V was clipped by 0 bases and J by 10 bases, with 10 bases between them. CDR3 loop: CAWSVGTQQYF. The CDR3 DNA reads TGTGCCTGGAGTGTCGGGACTCAACAGTACTTC. The full variable domain, its missing parts supplied by reference TRBV30 and TRBJ2-7, is SQTIHQWPATLVQPVGSPLSLECTVEGTSNPNLYWYRQAAGRGLQLLFYSVGIGQISSEVPQNLSASRPQDRQFILSSKKLLLSDSGFYLCAWSVGTQQYFGPGTRLTVT.

This clone was seen only a few times. This chain joins TRBV29-1 and TRBJ2-1; 7 positions match TRBD2. V lost 0 bases, J lost 0 bases, and 5 bases stayed unmatched. The CDR3 is made up of 16 amino acids. The germline V gene encodes CDR1 SQVTM and CDR2 ANQGSEA. The CDR3: CSVEDPGTTSYNEQFF. As DNA, the CDR3 is TGCAGCGTTGAAGATCCAGGGACTACCTCCTACAATGAGCAGTTCTTC.

This chain connects TRBV6-2 or TRBV6-3 to TRBJ2-5; TRBD2 is a possible D gene (6 bases). V was cut by 4 bases and J by 3 bases, with 18 bases left in between. This CDR3 spans 16 amino acids. CDR1 and CDR2 (germline): MNHEY, SVGEGT. The CDR3 loop reads CASSSPGAGPKETQYF. The CDR3 coding sequence is TGTGCCAGCAGTTCCCCCGGAGCGGGCCCTAAAGAGACCCAGTACTTC.